This TCR beta chain was recorded in a study of CD8 T cells in Susac syndrome. Random hexamers served to reverse transcribe roughly 0.5 to 1 ug RNA. Amplification of TCR beta CDR3 across 54 Vbeta and 13 Jbeta was performed with immunoSEQ multiplex PCR. TCRdb itself ran the immunoSEQ multiplex PCR reads through MiXCR, one entry per CDR3 protein. Among fewer than 150,000 distinct CDR3 sequences listed, around 91% were seen once. The sequenced target, TCR beta, came from blood CD8+ and CD4+ T cells. It was treatment-naive patients with stable or active relapsing-remitting disease who made up the multiple sclerosis controls. TEMRA cells were FACS-enriched, while CD8+ and CD4+ T cells were negatively isolated. Sequenced sample: CD8+ T cells from PBMCs. The clonotype was recovered from a human donor with multiple sclerosis.

CDR3 DNA sequence: TGTGCCAGCAGCCTAAATAGCGGAGGAGTCAATGAGCAGTTCTTC. Its translation is CASSLNSGGVNEQFF. The genes are TRBV7-2 and TRBJ2-1, with D maybe TRBD2 (6 bases). The ends were cut back, 5 bases at V and 6 bases at J, with 17 bases in the middle. The CDR3 runs 15 residues. The germline V gene encodes CDR1 SGHTA and CDR2 FQGNSA.